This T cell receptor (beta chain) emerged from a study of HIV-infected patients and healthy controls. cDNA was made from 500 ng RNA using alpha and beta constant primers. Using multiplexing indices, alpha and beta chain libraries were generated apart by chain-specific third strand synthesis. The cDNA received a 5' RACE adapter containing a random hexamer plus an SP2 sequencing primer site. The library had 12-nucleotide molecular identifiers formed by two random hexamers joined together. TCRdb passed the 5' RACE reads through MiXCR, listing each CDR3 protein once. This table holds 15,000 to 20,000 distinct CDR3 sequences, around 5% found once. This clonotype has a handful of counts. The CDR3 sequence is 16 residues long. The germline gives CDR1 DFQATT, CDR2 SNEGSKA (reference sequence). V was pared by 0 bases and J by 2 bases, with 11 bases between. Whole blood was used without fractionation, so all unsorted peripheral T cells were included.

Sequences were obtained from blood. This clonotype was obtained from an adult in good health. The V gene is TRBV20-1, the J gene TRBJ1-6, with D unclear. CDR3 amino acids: CSARDGGGPYNSPLHF. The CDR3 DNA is TGCAGTGCTAGAGACGGTGGCGGCCCCTATAATTCACCCCTCCACTTT.